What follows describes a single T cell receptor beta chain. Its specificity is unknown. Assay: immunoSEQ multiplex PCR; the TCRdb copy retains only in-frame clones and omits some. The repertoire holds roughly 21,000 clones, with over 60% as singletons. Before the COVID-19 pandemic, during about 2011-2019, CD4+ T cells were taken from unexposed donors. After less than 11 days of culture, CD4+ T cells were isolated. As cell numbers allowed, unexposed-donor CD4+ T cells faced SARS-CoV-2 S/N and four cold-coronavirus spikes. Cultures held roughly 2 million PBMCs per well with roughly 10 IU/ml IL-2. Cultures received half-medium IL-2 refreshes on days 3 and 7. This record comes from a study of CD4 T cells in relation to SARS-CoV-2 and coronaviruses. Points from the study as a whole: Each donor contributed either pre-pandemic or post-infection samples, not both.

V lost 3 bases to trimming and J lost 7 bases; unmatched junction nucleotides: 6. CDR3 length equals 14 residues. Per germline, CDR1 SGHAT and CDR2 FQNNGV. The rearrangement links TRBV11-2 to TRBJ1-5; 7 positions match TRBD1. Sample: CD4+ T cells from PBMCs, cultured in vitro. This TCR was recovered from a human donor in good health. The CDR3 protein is CASSFGQETQPQHF. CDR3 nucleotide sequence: TGTGCCAGCAGCTTCGGACAGGAAACCCAGCCCCAGCATTTT.